The sequence of this TCR beta chain was determined in a study of PD-L1 blockade in urothelial cancer. Across the study: T cells were recovered from blood samples at a median of roughly 150,000.

The table came from immunoSEQ multiplex PCR; TCRdb's copy has only in-frame clones and leaves some out. The table shows some 32,000 clones, with roughly 82% occurring only once. Sampling of each patient yielded between 1 and 8 specimens, collected pretreatment and on-treatment. This CDR3 spans 15 amino acids. Losses at the gene ends were 0 bases for V and 1 base for J; bases not matched to a gene: 1. Germline V gives CDR1 SGHDT, CDR2 YYEEEE. Here the sequenced sample was PBMCs, taken around atezolizumab (anti-PD-L1) treatment. The origin of this receptor is a man in his 60s with urothelial cancer. This chain joins TRBV5-6 and TRBJ2-3, with 8 bases matching TRBD1. DNA for the CDR3: TGTGCCAGCAGCTTGGGACAGGGGCGCACAGATACGCAGTATTTT. Translation: CASSLGQGRTDTQYF.